This T cell receptor beta chain stems from a study of blood T cell repertoires in COVID-19. Germline V gene data show CDR1 as MNHEY and CDR2 as SMNVEV (reference sequence). There are 14 residues in the CDR3. V was clipped by 6 bases and J by 0 bases, with 11 bases between them. Data came from immunoSEQ multiplex PCR; TCRdb stores just in-frame clones and leaves some out. The sample holds hundreds of thousands of clones, about 87% seen once. The gene calls are TRBV27 and TRBJ1-1; the D gene is possibly TRBD1 (6 bases). Specimen: peripheral blood. The clonotype originates from a woman aged 40 to 49 who had recovered from COVID-19. The CDR3 is CASRVGQLNTEAFF. DNA for the CDR3: TGTGCCAGCAGGGTAGGACAGTTGAACACTGAAGCTTTCTTT.